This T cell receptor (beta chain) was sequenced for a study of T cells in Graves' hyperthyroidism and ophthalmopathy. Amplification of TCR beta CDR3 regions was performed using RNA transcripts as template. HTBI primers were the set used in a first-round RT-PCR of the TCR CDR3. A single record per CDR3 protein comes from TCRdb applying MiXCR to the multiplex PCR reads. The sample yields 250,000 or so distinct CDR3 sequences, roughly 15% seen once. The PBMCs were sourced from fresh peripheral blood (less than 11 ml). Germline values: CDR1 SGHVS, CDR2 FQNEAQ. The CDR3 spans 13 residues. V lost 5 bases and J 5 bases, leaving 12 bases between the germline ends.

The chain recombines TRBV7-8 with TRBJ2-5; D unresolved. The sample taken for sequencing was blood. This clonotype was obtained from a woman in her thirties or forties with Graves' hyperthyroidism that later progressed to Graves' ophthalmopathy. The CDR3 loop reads CASSIKGRETQYF. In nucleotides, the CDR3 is TGTGCCAGCAGCATTAAAGGACGGGAGACCCAGTACTTC.